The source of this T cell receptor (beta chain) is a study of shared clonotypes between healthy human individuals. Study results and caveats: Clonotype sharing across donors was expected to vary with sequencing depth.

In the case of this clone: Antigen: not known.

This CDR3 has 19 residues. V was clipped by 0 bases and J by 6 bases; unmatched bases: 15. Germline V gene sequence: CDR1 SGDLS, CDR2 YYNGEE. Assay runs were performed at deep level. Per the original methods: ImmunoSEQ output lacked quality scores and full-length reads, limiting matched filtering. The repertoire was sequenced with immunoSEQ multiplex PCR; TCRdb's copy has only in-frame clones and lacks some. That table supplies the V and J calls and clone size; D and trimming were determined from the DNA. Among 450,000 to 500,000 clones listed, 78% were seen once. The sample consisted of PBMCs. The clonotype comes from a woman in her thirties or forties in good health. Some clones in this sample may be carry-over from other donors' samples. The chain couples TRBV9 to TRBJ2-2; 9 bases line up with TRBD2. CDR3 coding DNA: TGTGCCAGCAGCGTAGACCCCGGCACCCGACGCGGGAGGGCCGGGGAGCTGTTTTTT. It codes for CASSVDPGTRRGRAGELFF. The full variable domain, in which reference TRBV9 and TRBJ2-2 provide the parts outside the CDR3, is DSGVTQTPKHLITATGQRVTLRCSPRSGDLSVYWYQQSLDQGLQFLIQYYNGEERAKGNILERFSAQQFPDLHSELNLSSLELGDSALYFCASSVDPGTRRGRAGELFFGEGSRLTVL.